Each of the 15 T cell receptor beta chains below was sequenced from the same sample in a study of vaccination and CD4 T cells after COVID-19. As for treatment: 10-day PBMC culture with coronavirus spike peptide pools or control peptides (ViraFEST assay). Sequence data for DNA of cultured CD4+ T cells were generated by the Oncomine TCR Beta short-read assay. TCRdb reprocessed the PCR reads with MiXCR, giving one entry per CDR3 protein. The sample holds 13,000 or so distinct CDR3 sequences, more than 45% seen once. Antigen specificity for these receptors is unknown. Sequencing was carried out using CD4+ T cells from blood, cultured in vitro. These receptors were collected from a human donor who had recovered from COVID-19.

This chain connects TRBV6-5 to TRBJ2-3; perhaps TRBD1 as D (5 bases). The CDR3 has 16 residues. Germline V gene data show CDR1 as MNHEY and CDR2 as SVGAGI. Trimming stripped 3 bases from V and 2 bases from J, with 15 bases between. CDR3 loop: CASSYGRGYNTDTQYF. In DNA, the CDR3 is TGTGCCAGCAGTTATGGTAGGGGCTACAACACAGATACGCAGTATTTT.

V usage is TRBV28 and J usage is TRBJ2-5, with 8 bases matching TRBD1. The CDR3 length is 15 residues. V was clipped by 2 bases and J by 5 bases; unmatched bases: 7. Germline loops: CDR1 MDHEN, CDR2 SYDVKM. In DNA form, the CDR3 reads TGTGCCAGCAGTTTACAGGACAGGGTCGTGGAGACCCAGTACTTC. It specifies CASSLQDRVVETQYF.

This rearrangement joins TRBV20-1 to TRBJ2-5; a weak D match, TRBD1 (5 bases). Trimming took 6 bases from V and 2 from J, leaving 16 bases between them. The CDR3 consists of 14 residues. From germline, CDR1 is DFQATT and CDR2 SNEGSKA (reference sequence). CDR3 residues: CSAPSGLQQETQYF. The DNA for the CDR3 is TGCAGTGCCCCATCAGGGCTACAACAAGAGACCCAGTACTTC.

This chain joins TRBV20-1 and TRBJ2-2, with TRBD2 identical over 12 bases. Germline V gives CDR1 DFQATT, CDR2 SNEGSKA (reference sequence). After removal of 6 bases from V and 1 base from J, the junction contained 6 bases not matched to a gene. The CDR3 totals 16 residues. The CDR3 coding sequence is TGCAGTGCCGAAGGACTAGCGGGAAGGAACACCGGGGAGCTGTTTTTT. It codes for CSAEGLAGRNTGELFF.

Here the CDR3 reads CASSRRQALGYTF. CDR3 DNA: TGTGCCAGCAGCCGTAGACAGGCCTTGGGCTACACCTTC. The J gene is TRBJ1-2, the V gene TRBV12-3 or TRBV12-4, with D perhaps TRBD1 (6 bases). V was pared by 6 bases and J by 8 bases, with 16 bases between. This CDR3 has 13 amino acids.

V usage is TRBV28 and J usage is TRBJ1-1; tentative D call: TRBD1 (5 bases). CDR3 length equals 16 residues. V dropped 5 bases and J dropped 2 bases, with 18 bases sitting between them. Per the germline V gene, CDR1 is MDHEN and CDR2 is SYDVKM. CDR3 protein: CASSQGRAPTNTEAFF. The CDR3 region has the DNA TGTGCCAGCAGTCAAGGCAGGGCCCCAACAAACACTGAAGCTTTCTTT.

This clonotype was observed a few times. The chain joins TRBV20-1 to TRBJ2-3; perhaps TRBD2 as D (7 bases). Between the trimmed V and J ends, which lost 6 bases and 1 base, there was a span of 23 bases. Per germline, CDR1 DFQATT and CDR2 SNEGSKA (reference sequence). This CDR3 is 17 amino acids long. The CDR3 is CSATEPRGGGGTDTQYF. The DNA for the CDR3 is TGCAGTGCCACTGAACCACGGGGAGGGGGGGGCACAGATACGCAGTATTTT.

V and J are TRBV20-1 and TRBJ2-7; TRBD2 aligns across 14 bases. Germline V gives CDR1 DFQATT, CDR2 SNEGSKA (reference sequence). Losses at the gene ends were 1 base for V and 3 bases for J; bases not matched to a gene: 2. CDR3 length equals 15 residues. The CDR3 sequence is CSARVGLAGDYEQYF. CDR3 DNA sequence: TGCAGTGCTAGAGTGGGACTAGCGGGAGACTACGAGCAGTACTTC.

V and J are TRBV20-1 and TRBJ2-2; D is unresolved. The ends were cut back, 3 bases at V and 6 bases at J, with 11 bases in the middle. Germline CDR1 reads DFQATT; CDR2 reads SNEGSKA (reference sequence). This CDR3 contains 13 residues. CDR3 sequence: CSARVVVAGELFF. DNA for the CDR3: TGCAGTGCTAGGGTGGTCGTCGCCGGGGAGCTGTTTTTT.

In the case of this clonotype: The junction departs from germline at one end; a sequencing error may be responsible. This chain uses TRBV6-2 or TRBV6-3 with TRBJ2-7; TRBD1 agrees at 7 bases. Germline CDR1 is MNHEY and CDR2 is SVGEGT. This CDR3 contains 13 residues. CDR3 bases: TGTGCCAGCAGCGGACAGGTCTCCAACGAGCAGTACTTC. It yields the protein CASSGQVSNEQYF.

The rearrangement uses TRBV3-1 and TRBJ1-6; a possible D gene is TRBD1 (5 bases). Germline-derived CDR1 and CDR2 are LGHDT and YNNKEL (reference sequence). This CDR3 spans 15 amino acids. Between the trimmed V and J ends, which lost 1 base and 6 bases, there was a span of 10 bases. CDR3 DNA sequence: TGTGCCAGCAGCCAAGTTCGGGGCAGTAATTCACCCCTCCACTTT. Its protein product is CASSQVRGSNSPLHF.

The V and J genes are TRBV28 and TRBJ2-3; TRBD2 aligns across 7 bases. V dropped 6 bases and J dropped 1; count of bases not matched to a gene: 7. There are 15 residues in the CDR3. Germline values: CDR1 MDHEN, CDR2 SYDVKM. CDR3 sequence (DNA): TGTGCCAGCAGCCGAGCTAGCGGAGGCACAGATACGCAGTATTTT. Amino acid sequence: CASSRASGGTDTQYF.

This clonotype was counted a few times. The rearrangement uses TRBV6-1 and TRBJ1-2; 9 bases match TRBD1. Germline V lookup: CDR1 MNHNS, CDR2 SASEGT. The CDR3 runs 16 residues. V shed 5 bases, J shed 2 bases, and the junction held 9 bases outside the gene matches. The CDR3 bases are TGTGCCAGCAGTCTCACTTGGACAGGGGAAAACTATGGCTACACCTTC. Amino acid sequence: CASSLTWTGENYGYTF.

This clonotype was counted once. The rearrangement uses TRBV20-1 and TRBJ2-3; TRBD2 matches at 9 bases. CDR1 and CDR2 from the germline V gene are DFQATT and SNEGSKA (reference sequence). This CDR3 is built from 17 residues. Trimming cost V 0 bases and J 6 bases; bases outside gene matches: 13. CDR3 sequence (DNA): TGCAGTGCTAGAGATCACCGGACTAGCGTCGTGAGGGATACGCAGTATTTT. Residues: CSARDHRTSVVRDTQYF.

This clonotype was seen a few times. CDR3 bases: TGTGCCAGCAGTTACAGTTTAGATTACGAGCAGTACTTC. As protein: CASSYSLDYEQYF. J is TRBJ2-7 and V is TRBV6-5; D unresolved. Germline CDR1 reads MNHEY; CDR2 reads SVGAGI. The CDR3 loop spans 13 amino acids. V lost 2 bases and J lost 4, with 9 bases in between.